This entry lists 27 T cell receptor beta chains sequenced from one sample in a study of T cell changes during pregnancy in multiple sclerosis. The method was immunoSEQ multiplex PCR; TCRdb's version includes in-frame clones alone and lacks a portion of them. The sample lists approximately 80,000 clones, over 85% occurring once. The starting material was peripheral blood, obtained in the second trimester of pregnancy. These TCRs come from a female donor in good health, enrolled as a control in a pregnancy study.

The CDR3 reads CASSYESSYNEQFF. CDR3 coding DNA: TGTGCCAGCAGTTATGAGAGCTCCTACAATGAGCAGTTCTTC. The chain has TRBV28 and TRBJ2-1; D not resolved. Germline V gives CDR1 MDHEN, CDR2 SYDVKM. The CDR3 covers 14 residues. V lost 4 bases and J lost 0, with 7 bases in between.

Here the CDR3 reads CAGTTGGSGNTIYF. CDR3 nucleotides: TGTGCCGGGACGACAGGGGGCTCTGGAAACACCATATATTTT. The genes are TRBV2 and TRBJ1-3; TRBD1 aligns across 9 bases. The V gene end was trimmed by 11 bases and the J gene end by 0 bases; junction bases not matched to a gene: 5. The CDR3 loop spans 14 amino acids. In germline, CDR1 is SNHLY, CDR2 FYNNEI.

This chain joins TRBV19 and TRBJ1-5, with D hard to call. The CDR3 runs to 16 residues. Between the trimmed V and J ends, which lost 3 bases and 7 bases, there was a span of 19 bases. From germline, CDR1 is LNHDA and CDR2 SQIVND (reference sequence). The DNA of the CDR3 is TGTGCCAGTAGTATCTCCCCCAGGTTGGGAGGCCAGCCCCAGCATTTT. This gives the protein CASSISPRLGGQPQHF. Together with reference TRBV19 and TRBJ1-5, the CDR3 gives the full variable domain: DGGITQSPKYLFRKEGQNVTLSCEQNLNHDAMYWYRQDPGQGLRLIYYSQIVNDFQKGDIAEGYSVSREKKESFPLTVTSAQKNPTAFYLCASSISPRLGGQPQHFGDGTRLSIL.

This chain joins TRBV10-3 and TRBJ2-2, with D perhaps matching TRBD1 (6 bases). V lost 8 bases and J lost 1, with 14 bases in between. Germline V gene data show CDR1 as ENHRY and CDR2 as SYGVKD. The CDR3 extends over 15 amino acids. The CDR3 loop is CAIAMDSQNTGELFF. The DNA of the CDR3 is TGTGCCATCGCGATGGACAGCCAGAACACCGGGGAGCTGTTTTTT.

The chain carries TRBV2 and TRBJ1-1; 7 nucleotides align to TRBD1. Trimming cost V 4 bases and J 6 bases; bases outside gene matches: 20. The CDR3 sequence is 18 residues long. Looked up from germline, CDR1 is SNHLY and CDR2 is FYNNEI. This chain's CDR3 is CASSGRQGEGIFSAEAFF. CDR3 DNA sequence: TGTGCCAGCAGTGGACGACAGGGAGAAGGGATTTTTAGTGCTGAAGCTTTCTTT.

The chain employs TRBV7-2 and TRBJ2-1; TRBD2 agrees at 8 bases. Germline assignment: CDR1 SGHTA and CDR2 FQGNSA. CDR3 length: 17 amino acids. The trim removed 1 base at V and 0 bases at J, leaving 5 bases unmatched. In DNA, the CDR3 is TGTGCCAGCAGCTTAGGGTTGCTAGCGGGCTCCTACAATGAGCAGTTCTTC. Protein: CASSLGLLAGSYNEQFF.

The rearrangement links TRBV19 to TRBJ1-2, with D possibly being TRBD1 (6 bases). The CDR3 totals 17 residues. Germline V lookup: CDR1 LNHDA, CDR2 SQIVND (reference sequence). Trimming removed 5 bases at V and 4 bases at J, with 23 bases between. The CDR3 nucleotides are TGTGCCAGTAGTGACTATCGAATCAACAGGGTTCTCTATGGCTACACCTTC. This translates into CASSDYRINRVLYGYTF.

CDR3 amino acids: CASSLGGIGNQPQHF. As DNA, the CDR3 is TGTGCCAGCAGCTTAGGCGGGATAGGAAATCAGCCCCAGCATTTT. The chain carries TRBV5-4 and TRBJ1-5; D gene ambiguous. The CDR3 spans 15 residues. The V and J ends lost 2 bases and 4 bases respectively, with 13 bases between them. Germline loops: CDR1 SGHNT, CDR2 YYREEE (reference sequence).

The chain links TRBV14 to TRBJ2-2, with a possible D match to TRBD2 (6 bases). CDR3 length equals 14 residues. Per germline, CDR1 SGHDN and CDR2 FVKESK. Trimming cost V 4 bases and J 4 bases, with 10 bases left between them. Written as DNA, the CDR3 is TGTGCCAGCAGCCGTGCGGGAAGCACCGGGGAGCTGTTTTTT. Protein sequence: CASSRAGSTGELFF.

V usage is TRBV2 and J usage is TRBJ1-3; D perhaps matches TRBD1 (6 bases). Germline-derived CDR1 and CDR2 are SNHLY and FYNNEI. CDR3 length: 14 residues. Trimming took 4 bases from V and 2 from J, leaving 9 bases between them. DNA of the CDR3: TGTGCCAGCAGTGCACAGGGTACTGGAAACACCATATATTTT. It encodes CASSAQGTGNTIYF.

The chain has TRBV27 and TRBJ2-6; a weak D match, TRBD1 (5 bases). The V gene's germline CDR1 is MNHEY and CDR2 SMNVEV (reference sequence). The V gene lost 4 bases and the J gene lost 0 bases, with 10 bases spanning the gap. This CDR3 region has 16 residues. Here the CDR3 reads CASSSAGFSGANVLTF. The CDR3 DNA reads TGTGCCAGCAGTTCGGCAGGGTTCTCTGGGGCCAACGTCCTGACTTTC.

This chain joins TRBV15 and TRBJ2-7, with D possibly TRBD2 on 6 matching bases. The V and J ends lost 1 base and 5 bases respectively, with 21 bases between them. Germline V gives CDR1 LNHNV, CDR2 YYDKDF (reference sequence). The CDR3 is 17 residues long. CDR3 loop: CATSRGVMGGTLNEQYF. The CDR3, as DNA: TGTGCCACCAGCAGAGGGGTAATGGGGGGAACACTCAACGAGCAGTACTTC.

The V gene is TRBV15, the J gene TRBJ1-2, with 9 bases fitting TRBD1. Germline loops: CDR1 LNHNV, CDR2 YYDKDF (reference sequence). This CDR3 is 15 amino acids long. V lost 0 bases to trimming and J lost 7 bases; unmatched junction nucleotides: 6. The CDR3 spells CATSREKQGAGGYTF. The CDR3 region has the DNA TGTGCCACCAGCAGAGAAAAACAGGGGGCAGGTGGCTACACCTTC. Combining the CDR3 with reference TRBV15 and TRBJ1-2 gives the whole variable domain DAMVIQNPRYQVTQFGKPVTLSCSQTLNHNVMYWYQQKSSQAPKLLFHYYDKDFNNEADTPDNFQSRRPNTSFCFLDIRSPGLGDTAMYLCATSREKQGAGGYTFGSGTRLTVV.

This clone was seen only a few times. The chain joins TRBV28 to TRBJ2-7; TRBD1 aligns across 8 bases. Germline values: CDR1 MDHEN, CDR2 SYDVKM. J was trimmed by 2 bases and V by 10 bases; bases with no gene match: 10. There are 14 residues in the CDR3. The CDR3, as DNA: TGTGCCACCACAACAGGGGGACAGCCCTACGAGCAGTACTTC. Translating it yields CATTTGGQPYEQYF.

The chain combines TRBV19 with TRBJ2-7; D might be TRBD1 (5 bases). This CDR3 is 15 amino acids long. V lost 0 bases and J 4 bases, leaving 13 bases between the germline ends. The germline gives CDR1 LNHDA, CDR2 SQIVND (reference sequence). CDR3 bases: TGTGCCAGTAGTATAGAGAGTGGCAGGGCATACGAGCAGTACTTC. It yields the protein CASSIESGRAYEQYF.

The rearrangement joins TRBV25-1 to TRBJ2-1; perhaps TRBD2 as D (6 bases). V lost 3 bases to trimming and J lost 4 bases, with 16 bases between them. The CDR3 has 16 residues. Germline lookup yields CDR1 MGHDK and CDR2 SYGVNS. CDR3 DNA sequence: TGTGCCAGCAGTGATTCGACGGGAGCATCGTACAATGAGCAGTTCTTC. It is translated as CASSDSTGASYNEQFF.

The V and J genes are TRBV27 and TRBJ2-5, with TRBD1 identical over 9 bases. The CDR3 consists of 16 residues. Germline V CDR1 and CDR2: MNHEY, SMNVEV (reference sequence). V trimming: 5 bases; J trimming: 2 bases; junction bases outside the gene matches: 9. The CDR3, as DNA: TGTGCCAGCAGTCCTCTGGGACAGGGCCTACAAGAGACCCAGTACTTC. It yields the protein CASSPLGQGLQETQYF.

The V gene is TRBV27, the J gene TRBJ1-5; D is uncertain. Germline V gene data show CDR1 as MNHEY and CDR2 as SMNVEV (reference sequence). V lost 2 bases and J lost 4, with 6 bases in between. CDR3 size: 13 residues. CDR3 loop: CASSLTRNQPQHF. CDR3 sequence (DNA): TGTGCCAGCAGTTTAACCAGGAATCAGCCCCAGCATTTT.

This sequence joins TRBV27 and TRBJ2-7; 8 bases are a match to TRBD2. Trimming cost V 5 bases and J 6 bases; bases outside gene matches: 12. The CDR3 runs 15 residues. CDR1 MNHEY and CDR2 SMNVEV come from the germline V gene (reference sequence). CDR3 loop: CASSPLAGFVSEQYF. CDR3 DNA sequence: TGTGCCAGCAGTCCGTTAGCGGGATTTGTATCCGAGCAGTACTTC.

This chain connects TRBV6-1 to TRBJ1-3, with D unclear. V was pared by 3 bases and J by 0 bases, with 21 bases between. CDR1 is MNHNS and CDR2 is SASEGT in the germline V gene. The CDR3 spans 19 residues. The CDR3 loop is CASSDPGGIGPASGNTIYF. CDR3 sequence (DNA): TGTGCCAGCAGTGATCCGGGAGGTATCGGCCCAGCCTCTGGAAACACCATATATTTT.

The genes are TRBV28 and TRBJ2-6; D remains unclear. Trimming removed 4 bases from V and 2 bases from J, with 3 bases in between. The CDR3 sequence is 13 residues long. Per the germline V gene, CDR1 is MDHEN and CDR2 is SYDVKM. The CDR3 DNA reads as TGTGCCAGCAGTTCTCCTGGGGCCAACGTCCTGACTTTC. Translation gives CASSSPGANVLTF. The full variable domain, completed using reference TRBV28 and TRBJ2-6, is DVKVTQSSRYLVKRTGEKVFLECVQDMDHENMFWYRQDPGLGLRLIYFSYDVKMKEKGDIPEGYSVSREKKERFSLILESASTNQTSMYLCASSSPGANVLTFGAGSRLTVL.

The chain has TRBV4-1 and TRBJ2-4; the D gene is possibly TRBD2 (5 bases). From germline, CDR1 is MGHRA and CDR2 YSYEKL. The CDR3 is 18 residues long. V lost 2 bases and J 0 bases, leaving 17 bases between the germline ends. CDR3 nucleotide sequence: TGCGCCAGCAGCCAAATCGCCACCCTGGCGGGAGCCAAAAACATTCAGTACTTC. Translation: CASSQIATLAGAKNIQYF.

The chain couples TRBV4-1 to TRBJ2-7, with 15 bases identical to TRBD2. Trimming cost V 1 base and J 7 bases; bases outside gene matches: 8. This CDR3 contains 17 residues. Germline CDR1 reads MGHRA; CDR2 reads YSYEKL. The CDR3 is CASSQASGLAGGGEQYF. The CDR3 DNA reads TGCGCCAGCAGCCAAGCGTCGGGACTAGCGGGAGGTGGTGAGCAGTACTTC.

The chain recombines TRBV6-1 with TRBJ1-1; D is unclear. Between the trimmed V and J ends, which lost 3 bases and 1 base, there was a span of 12 bases. This CDR3 is 15 amino acids long. Germline V CDR1 and CDR2: MNHNS, SASEGT. The chain's CDR3 is CASSEASAGNTEAFF. The CDR3 bases are TGTGCCAGCAGTGAGGCGTCTGCAGGGAACACTGAAGCTTTCTTT.

The chain joins TRBV28 to TRBJ2-1, with 8 bases identical to TRBD2. V lost 2 bases to trimming and J lost 8 bases; unmatched junction nucleotides: 8. The CDR3 runs to 15 residues. CDR1 is MDHEN, CDR2 SYDVKM, per germline. CDR3 amino acids: CASSLSPSGRDEQFF. The CDR3 DNA follows: TGTGCCAGCAGTTTAAGCCCTAGCGGGCGCGATGAGCAGTTCTTC.

This chain uses TRBV4-1 with TRBJ2-5; no reliable D call. V lost 0 bases and J 5 bases, leaving 7 bases between the germline ends. The CDR3 is made up of 13 amino acids. In germline, CDR1 is MGHRA, CDR2 YSYEKL. CDR3 nucleotides: TGCGCCAGCAGCCAAGACCCTGAGGAGACCCAGTACTTC. This encodes CASSQDPEETQYF.

The chain carries TRBV14 and TRBJ2-1; TRBD2 agrees at 8 bases. Germline trimming cut 2 bases from V and 3 bases from J; bases unmatched to any gene: 3. Germline loops: CDR1 SGHDN, CDR2 FVKESK. The CDR3 runs 15 residues. The CDR3 region is CASSQTSGVYNEQFF. CDR3 bases: TGTGCCAGCAGCCAAACTAGCGGAGTCTACAATGAGCAGTTCTTC.